These 22 T cell receptor beta chains were all obtained from the same sample, sequenced in a study of blood T cell repertoires in COVID-19. Repertoires were generated with immunoSEQ multiplex PCR, while TCRdb's copy carries only in-frame clones and drops some. The sample lists a few hundred thousand clones, roughly nine tenths occurring once. The specimen was PBMCs or T cells enriched from blood (not recorded which). Receptors originate from a human donor in a cohort exposed to, infected with or recovered from COVID-19 (not recorded which). The donor label of this sample is uncertain.

The chain has TRBV9 and TRBJ1-1; the D is unclear. V was trimmed by 3 bases and J by 10 bases, leaving 16 bases between them. The CDR3 length is 13 residues. Germline V gene sequence: CDR1 SGDLS, CDR2 YYNGEE. CDR3 DNA: TGTGCCAGCAGCGCGGCCCTTTTAACGGGAGCTTTCTTT. This sequence encodes CASSAALLTGAFF.

J is TRBJ2-3 and V is TRBV7-2; 7 bases align to TRBD1. The J segment lost 2 bases and the V segment lost 1 base, leaving 3 bases of the junction unmatched. CDR1 and CDR2 (germline): SGHTA, FQGNSA. The CDR3 is 15 residues long. The CDR3 sequence: CASSLDRGYTDTQYF. The CDR3 DNA is TGTGCCAGCAGCTTAGACAGGGGCTACACAGATACGCAGTATTTT. The full variable domain, its missing parts supplied by reference TRBV7-2 and TRBJ2-3, is GAGVSQSPSNKVTEKGKDVELRCDPISGHTALYWYRQSLGQGLEFLIYFQGNSAPDKSGLPSDRFSAERTGGSVSTLTIQRTQQEDSAVYLCASSLDRGYTDTQYFGPGTRLTVL.

The chain couples TRBV30 to TRBJ2-7; 9 bases match TRBD2. The ends lost 0 bases at V and 1 base at J; junction bases unmatched: 4. Germline loops: CDR1 GTSNPN, CDR2 SVGIG (reference sequence). CDR3 length: 15 amino acids. The CDR3 bases are TGTGCCTGGAGTGTACAGCGGGGGGTATCCTACGAGCAGTACTTC. Translating gives CAWSVQRGVSYEQYF.

J is TRBJ2-1 and V is TRBV19; TRBD2 aligns across 9 bases. V shed 5 bases, J shed 2 bases, and the junction held 1 base outside the gene matches. CDR3 length equals 14 residues. CDR1 is LNHDA, CDR2 SQIVND, per germline (reference sequence). The CDR3 spells CASSLAGTYNEQFF. The CDR3 DNA sequence: TGTGCCAGTAGTCTAGCGGGGACCTACAATGAGCAGTTCTTC.

The CDR3 protein is CATSTSLRDRARHEQYF. In nucleotides, the CDR3 is TGTGCCACCAGCACATCCCTCCGGGACAGGGCCCGCCACGAGCAGTACTTC. The V gene is TRBV15, the J gene TRBJ2-7; 9 positions agree with TRBD1. Germline loops: CDR1 LNHNV, CDR2 YYDKDF (reference sequence). This CDR3 has 17 residues. V dropped 4 bases and J dropped 5; count of bases not matched to a gene: 15.

This rearrangement joins TRBV14 to TRBJ2-1; a weak D match, TRBD2 (7 bases). This CDR3 region has 19 residues. V was cut by 4 bases and J by 2 bases, with 24 bases left in between. Germline CDR1 is SGHDN and CDR2 is FVKESK. The CDR3 DNA reads TGTGCCAGCAGCCCACTAAGGGGGGGGGCGGTGAGTGCCTACAATGAGCAGTTCTTC. This codes for CASSPLRGGAVSAYNEQFF.

The chain uses TRBV18 and TRBJ2-2; TRBD2 matches 10 bases. V lost 2 bases to trimming and J lost 5 bases; unmatched junction nucleotides: 8. Germline V gene data show CDR1 as KGHSH and CDR2 as LQKENI. This CDR3 comprises 17 residues. This chain's CDR3 is CASSPKLAGAPTGELFF. CDR3 DNA: TGTGCCAGCTCACCAAAGCTAGCGGGGGCCCCGACCGGGGAGCTGTTTTTT.

The chain carries TRBV19 and TRBJ2-7; 7 bases map to TRBD1. The CDR3 is 13 residues long. CDR1 and CDR2 (germline): LNHDA, SQIVND (reference sequence). Trimming cost V 6 bases and J 2 bases; bases outside gene matches: 4. The CDR3 DNA sequence: TGTGCCAGTAGCAAACAGGGGACCTACGAGCAGTACTTC. It codes for CASSKQGTYEQYF.

The chain has TRBV5-1 and TRBJ1-1; 9 nucleotides align to TRBD1. This CDR3 region has 14 residues. Losses at the gene ends were 2 bases for V and 3 bases for J; bases not matched to a gene: 2. Germline CDR1 reads SGHRS; CDR2 reads YFSETQ. CDR3 protein: CASSLQGADTEAFF. Here the CDR3 DNA reads TGCGCCAGCAGCTTACAGGGGGCGGACACTGAAGCTTTCTTT.

This sequence joins TRBV5-1 and TRBJ2-2, with 7 bases that match TRBD1. The length of the CDR3 is 18 residues. With 1 base clipped from V and 1 base from J, the junction kept 10 bases outside the gene matches. Germline CDR1 reads SGHRS; CDR2 reads YFSETQ. This CDR3 reads CASSLLFPTGRNTGELFF. The CDR3 DNA is TGCGCCAGCAGCTTGCTGTTTCCGACAGGGCGGAACACCGGGGAGCTGTTTTTT.

There are a few counts of this clone. V is TRBV19 and J is TRBJ1-1, with D unresolved. CDR1 LNHDA and CDR2 SQIVND come from the germline V gene (reference sequence). V was pared by 5 bases and J by 6 bases, with 16 bases between. This CDR3 region has 14 residues. The CDR3: CASSPLGPPAEAFF. The CDR3 DNA reads as TGTGCCAGTAGTCCCCTGGGCCCGCCCGCTGAAGCTTTCTTT.

The genes are TRBV7-3 and TRBJ1-1; D possibly corresponds to TRBD1 (5 bases). The V gene's germline CDR1 is SGHTA and CDR2 FQGTGA. The CDR3 has 15 amino acids. Trimming pared 5 bases from V and 3 bases from J, leaving 16 bases between. The CDR3 sequence is CASSPYAQADTEAFF. Written as DNA, the CDR3 is TGTGCCAGCAGCCCCTATGCACAGGCGGACACTGAAGCTTTCTTT.

The chain links TRBV19 to TRBJ2-1; D might be TRBD2 (5 bases). Germline CDR1 reads LNHDA; CDR2 reads SQIVND (reference sequence). Trimming pared 4 bases from V and 10 bases from J, leaving 17 bases between. The CDR3 totals 14 residues. The CDR3 DNA sequence: TGTGCCAGTAGTAACGGACTGACCGGAAAGGAGCAGTTCTTC. The encoded protein is CASSNGLTGKEQFF.

This rearrangement joins TRBV29-1 to TRBJ2-7; 9 bases agree with TRBD1. J gave up 4 bases and V 7 bases, and 8 bases lay outside the gene matches. This CDR3 is 13 amino acids long. The germline gives CDR1 SQVTM, CDR2 ANQGSEA. CDR3 region: CSAWTGEFYEQYF. For the CDR3, the DNA is TGCAGCGCTTGGACAGGGGAATTTTACGAGCAGTACTTC.

The rearrangement joins TRBV2 to TRBJ1-2; D is possibly TRBD1 (5 bases). Between the trimmed V and J ends, which lost 4 bases and 5 bases, there was a span of 17 bases. CDR1 and CDR2 (germline): SNHLY, FYNNEI. The CDR3 is 15 amino acids. The CDR3 DNA follows: TGTGCCAGCAGTGGCAGGGTCAATTCTCTGTATGGCTACACCTTC. Translating gives CASSGRVNSLYGYTF.

This clone was seen just once. The rearrangement links TRBV5-6 to TRBJ1-1, with D possibly TRBD1 on 6 matching bases. Germline-derived CDR1 and CDR2 are SGHDT and YYEEEE. Trimming left V 1 base short and J 6 bases short, with 19 bases between. The CDR3 totals 16 residues. In nucleotides, the CDR3 is TGTGCCAGCAGCTTGCGGGGGGCAAGGCTTCGGGCTGAAGCTTTCTTT. It encodes CASSLRGARLRAEAFF.

The rearrangement joins TRBV10-1 to TRBJ2-3; 8 bases fit TRBD2. V was clipped by 2 bases and J by 15 bases; unmatched bases: 7. The germline gives CDR1 WNHNN, CDR2 SYGVQD (reference sequence). The CDR3 contains 12 residues. The CDR3 DNA sequence: TGCGCCAGCAGTGAGGAACCGGGACTAGTATATTTT. Protein sequence: CASSEEPGLVYF.

The chain couples TRBV6-1 to TRBJ1-1, with 8 nucleotides matching TRBD1. The CDR3 is 15 residues long. The junction had 7 bases not matched to a gene; V was cut back by 2 bases and J by 5 bases. CDR1 and CDR2 (germline): MNHNS, SASEGT. The CDR3: CASSEWDRRGTEAFF. The DNA for the CDR3 is TGTGCCAGCAGTGAATGGGACAGGCGAGGGACTGAAGCTTTCTTT.

The chain couples TRBV7-9 to TRBJ2-1; TRBD2 is a possible D gene (6 bases). The CDR3 length is 16 residues. The V end was cut by 5 bases, the J end by 8 bases, with 22 bases between. From germline, CDR1 is SEHNR and CDR2 FQNEAQ (reference sequence). The CDR3 loop is CASSRRILGASDEQFF. CDR3 DNA: TGTGCCAGCAGCCGACGAATTCTCGGGGCTAGCGATGAGCAGTTCTTC.

The J gene is TRBJ2-6, the V gene TRBV5-1; 13 bases are a match to TRBD2. This CDR3 region has 18 residues. The ends lost 4 bases at V and 0 bases at J; junction bases unmatched: 4. The germline gives CDR1 SGHRS, CDR2 YFSETQ. The CDR3 reads CASSPGLAGTSGANVLTF. CDR3 in DNA: TGCGCCAGCAGCCCGGGACTAGCGGGGACCTCTGGGGCCAACGTCCTGACTTTC.

The V and J genes are TRBV20-1 and TRBJ2-7; D is perhaps TRBD2 (5 bases). CDR1 and CDR2 (germline): DFQATT, SNEGSKA (reference sequence). This CDR3 has 15 amino acids. V lost 3 bases and J 1 base, leaving 16 bases between the germline ends. The CDR3 sequence is CSASYGLSASYEQYF. The DNA for the CDR3 is TGCAGTGCTAGTTATGGACTTAGCGCGTCCTACGAGCAGTACTTC.

CDR3 region: CASSFAGGDGELFF. For the CDR3, the DNA is TGCGCCAGCAGCTTCGCGGGGGGCGACGGGGAGCTGTTTTTT. The rearrangement joins TRBV5-1 to TRBJ2-2, with 8 bases identical to TRBD2. V was pared by 2 bases and J by 7 bases, with 4 bases of the junction left unmatched. Germline loops: CDR1 SGHRS, CDR2 YFSETQ. This CDR3 has 14 residues.